A single count supports the clone carrying this T cell receptor beta chain. What it binds is unknown. Data came from immunoSEQ multiplex PCR; TCRdb stores just in-frame clones and leaves some out. The sample lists 2 million to 2.5 million clones, more than 85% occurring once. The data were obtained in a study of shared clonotypes between healthy human individuals. Findings of the study overall: Deeper or shallower sequencing was expected to change how clonotypes are shared among donors.

This CDR3 is built from 17 residues. V lost 5 bases and J lost 4, with 21 bases in between. CDR1 MDHEN and CDR2 SYDVKM come from the germline V gene. The sequenced sample was naive CD4+ T cells from PBMCs. The subset: CD45RA+ positively selected. The chain recombines TRBV28 with TRBJ1-5, with a tentative D call TRBD1 (6 bases). The receptor was isolated from a man between 18 and 35 years old in good health. Some clones in this sample may be carry-over from other donors' samples. DNA of the CDR3: TGTGCCAGCAGTCTAACGACAGGCCGAGCTTGGAATCAGCCCCAGCATTTT. Its translation is CASSLTTGRAWNQPQHF.